This T cell receptor (beta chain) is from a study of T cell repertoires in cytomegalovirus infection. The CDR3 length is 13 residues. Germline V gene lookup returns CDR1 MNHEY and CDR2 SVGEGT. V was shortened by 3 bases and J by 5 bases, with 11 bases between the two germline ends. TCRdb analysed the reads with MiXCR anew, one entry per CDR3 protein. The sample consists of around 740,000 distinct CDR3 sequences, about 40% of them appearing once. Sequenced sample: PBMCs. This sequence joins TRBV6-2 or TRBV6-3 and TRBJ2-7; D is unresolved. The sequence was obtained from a human donor in good health (CMV status not recorded). Some clones in this sample may be carry-over from other donors' samples. The CDR3 here is CASSYLSSDEQYF. The CDR3 DNA reads as TGTGCCAGCAGTTATCTGTCGAGTGACGAGCAGTACTTC.